This T cell receptor (beta chain) was found in a study of cytomegalovirus exposure and HLA in healthy donors. Notes on the study in general: Upon later analysis, TCR association rates were observed to vary by HLA locus, being highest for DRB1 and lowest for HLA-C.

Use of 60 Vbeta and 13 Jbeta primers characterized the PCR. TCRdb's copy holds only in-frame clones and misses some; the assay was immunoSEQ multiplex PCR. Here the sample spans 120,000 or so clones, roughly 80% being singletons. Trimming pared 6 bases from V and 2 bases from J, leaving 3 bases between. This CDR3 is built from 11 residues. Looked up from germline, CDR1 is MDHEN and CDR2 is SYDVKM. Comment on this clone: The antigen is not known.

The sequenced sample was PBMCs. The chain recombines TRBV28 with TRBJ2-3, with D unclear. This receptor was identified in a female donor in good health and CMV-seropositive. The CDR3 DNA reads TGTGCCAGCAGCTTCACAGATACGCAGTATTTT. Translation: CASSFTDTQYF.